This is a list of T cell receptor beta chains from one sample in a study of T cells in Graves' hyperthyroidism and ophthalmopathy. TCRdb independently ran MiXCR on the multiplex PCR reads; one entry per CDR3 protein. The sample yields around 520,000 distinct CDR3 sequences, 14% seen once. The sequenced material came from blood. These receptors originate from a woman in her thirties or forties with Graves' hyperthyroidism. Each CDR3 is given with its conserved first and last residue. The D gene is left open where the match is weak. Rows give clone size only sometimes, using once, few, many, or a class for an expanded clone.

V	size	D	J	CDR3	DNA
TRBV20-1	many	TRBD1	TRBJ1-2	CSARDLRTGTYGYTF	TGCAGTGCTAGAGATCTCAGGACAGGGACCTATGGCTACACCTTC
TRBV28	many	NA	TRBJ1-1	CASSPGRTEAFF	TGTGCCAGCAGCCCAGGGCGCACTGAAGCTTTCTTT
TRBV10-3	NA	TRBD2	TRBJ2-7	CASLGLAGGSYEQYF	TGTGCATCCCTCGGGCTAGCGGGGGGATCCTACGAGCAGTACTTC
TRBV7-3	many	TRBD2	TRBJ2-3	CASSPKREGTDTQYF	TGTGCCAGCAGCCCTAAGCGGGAGGGCACAGATACGCAGTATTTT
TRBV5-4	NA	NA	TRBJ2-3	CASSPPLGTDTQYF	TGTGCCAGCAGCCCGCCGCTCGGCACAGATACGCAGTATTTT
TRBV20-1	many	NA	TRBJ2-3	CSAPSPRRGTDTQYF	TGCAGTGCACCTTCCCCGCGGAGAGGAACAGATACGCAGTATTTT
TRBV7-3	many	TRBD2	TRBJ2-3	CASSPLAGVADTQYF	TGTGCCAGCAGCCCATTAGCGGGAGTCGCAGATACGCAGTATTTT
TRBV4-1	few	NA	TRBJ2-7	CASSQASGARYEQYF	TGCGCCAGCAGCCAAGCGTCCGGGGCTAGGTACGAGCAGTACTTC
TRBV4-1	few	TRBD1	TRBJ1-1	CASSPYLLVTGGTEAFF	TGCGCCAGCAGCCCTTACTTACTCGTAACAGGGGGCACTGAAGCTTTCTTT
TRBV5-8	NA	NA	TRBJ1-2	CASSLWGTRTNNYGYTF	TGTGCCAGCAGCTTGTGGGGCACGCGAACCAATAACTATGGCTACACCTTC
TRBV20-1	NA	TRBD2	TRBJ2-2	CSAPPGGGRVTGELFF	TGCAGTGCCCCTCCCGGCGGGGGGCGGGTCACCGGGGAGCTGTTTTTT
TRBV5-1	NA	TRBD2	TRBJ2-2	CASSLERGLLFF	TGCGCCAGCAGCTTGGAGCGGGGATTGCTGTTTTTT
TRBV10-3	few	TRBD1	TRBJ2-7	CATGQENAYEQYF	TGTGCCACCGGACAGGAGAACGCCTACGAGCAGTACTTC
TRBV5-1	few	TRBD1	TRBJ1-3	CASSRTGLLSGNTIYF	TGCGCCAGCAGCCGGACAGGGCTACTCTCTGGAAACACCATATATTTT
TRBV9	few	NA	TRBJ2-7	CASSVGVGGDEQYF	TGTGCCAGCAGCGTAGGCGTAGGAGGTGACGAGCAGTACTTC
TRBV20-1	NA	NA	TRBJ2-4	CSARDPGAKNIQYF	TGCAGTGCTAGGGACCCAGGGGCCAAAAACATTCAGTACTTC
TRBV5-6	few	TRBD2	TRBJ2-7	CASSLGPAGVTSEYEQYF	TGTGCCAGCAGCTTGGGCCCAGCGGGAGTAACTAGTGAATACGAGCAGTACTTC
TRBV9	NA	NA	TRBJ1-1	CASSVGSAAINTEAFF	TGTGCCAGCAGCGTAGGGTCGGCAGCGATAAACACTGAAGCTTTCTTT
TRBV20-1	many	TRBD1	TRBJ1-1	CSALQGGPMNTEAFF	TGCAGTGCTTTACAGGGGGGACCTATGAACACTGAAGCTTTCTTT
TRBV19	few	TRBD2	TRBJ2-1	CASSATPSGGNYNEQFF	TGTGCCAGTAGTGCCACCCCTAGCGGAGGGAACTACAATGAGCAGTTCTTC
TRBV6-1	NA	TRBD1	TRBJ2-7	CASSEEAGAGGEQYF	TGTGCCAGCAGTGAAGAAGCAGGGGCAGGGGGAGAGCAGTACTTC
TRBV28	few	NA	TRBJ2-1	CASSSDIRQFF	TGTGCCAGCAGTTCGGACATTAGGCAGTTCTTC
TRBV13	many	NA	TRBJ1-1	CASSSNSGEAEAFF	TGTGCCAGCAGCTCCAACTCAGGGGAGGCTGAAGCTTTCTTT
TRBV12-3/TRBV12-4	many	NA	TRBJ2-3	CASSEYTDTQYF	TGTGCCAGCAGTGAGTACACAGATACGCAGTATTTT
TRBV3-1	many	NA	TRBJ2-2	CASSQVKGELFF	TGTGCCAGCAGCCAAGTAAAGGGGGAGCTGTTTTTT
TRBV7-9	many	NA	TRBJ2-5	CASSLAPRTDQETQYF	TGTGCCAGCAGCTTAGCTCCTCGGACAGACCAAGAGACCCAGTACTTC
TRBV5-1	many	NA	TRBJ1-1	CASSLQGWGPTEAFF	TGCGCCAGCAGCTTGCAGGGTTGGGGCCCCACTGAAGCTTTCTTT
TRBV2	NA	TRBD2	TRBJ2-1	CASSVHSGRFKDEQFF	TGTGCCAGCAGTGTCCATAGCGGGAGATTTAAGGATGAGCAGTTCTTC
TRBV29-1	many	TRBD1	TRBJ1-1	CSVEGRGRWGNTEAFF	TGCAGCGTGGAGGGTAGGGGGCGCTGGGGGAACACTGAAGCTTTCTTT
TRBV24-1	few	TRBD2	TRBJ2-1	CATSDGLAGARRNEQFF	TGTGCCACCAGTGATGGACTAGCGGGAGCGAGACGCAATGAGCAGTTCTTC
TRBV18	many	NA	TRBJ1-1	CASSQGWDTEAFF	TGTGCCAGCTCACAGGGGTGGGACACTGAAGCTTTCTTT
TRBV25-1	NA	NA	TRBJ1-5	CASMGACNQPQHF	TGTGCCAGCATGGGCGCGTGCAATCAGCCCCAGCATTTT
TRBV20-1	few	TRBD1	TRBJ2-7	CSALAGGPPYEQYF	TGCAGTGCACTGGCAGGGGGCCCTCCCTACGAGCAGTACTTC
TRBV5-1	many	NA	TRBJ1-1	CASSLSPGADTEAFF	TGCGCCAGCAGCCTAAGCCCGGGAGCTGACACTGAAGCTTTCTTT
TRBV2	many	TRBD1	TRBJ2-7	CASRKGQGSSYEQYF	TGTGCCAGCAGAAAGGGACAGGGGAGCTCCTACGAGCAGTACTTC